These 13 T cell receptor beta chains share one sample of origin, sequenced in a study of blood T cell repertoires in COVID-19. Some clones are missing from TCRdb's copy, which holds only in-frame ones; the method was immunoSEQ multiplex PCR. This repertoire shows approximately 200,000 clones, around 83% found once; its top ten account for roughly 1.3%. Sequenced sample: PBMCs or T cells enriched from blood (not recorded which). The receptors here all came from a woman aged 40 to 50 with acute COVID-19.

Here the CDR3 DNA reads TGTGCCAGCAGCTTGAAAATGACAGGGAACACTGAAGCTTTCTTT. The encoded protein is CASSLKMTGNTEAFF. The chain is built from TRBV5-6 and TRBJ1-1; weak D call: TRBD1 (6 bases). In germline, CDR1 is SGHDT, CDR2 YYEEEE. The V end lost 1 base, the J end lost 1 base, and 11 bases lay between the germline ends. This CDR3 contains 15 residues. Variable domain in full (rest from reference TRBV5-6 and TRBJ1-1): DAGVTQSPTHLIKTRGQQVTLRCSPKSGHDTVSWYQQALGQGPQFIFQYYEEEERQRGNFPDRFSGHQFPNYSSELNVNALLLGDSALYLCASSLKMTGNTEAFFGQGTRLTVV.

The chain has TRBV19 and TRBJ2-7; 9 bases map to TRBD1. CDR3 size: 14 residues. Germline CDR1 and CDR2: LNHDA and SQIVND (reference sequence). With V trimmed by 4 bases and J by 1 base, 2 bases remained unmatched. CDR3 loop: CASSRQGVSYEQYF. CDR3 nucleotides: TGTGCCAGTAGTAGACAGGGGGTTTCCTACGAGCAGTACTTC.

The CDR3 sequence is CASRGQGTYEQYF. The CDR3 DNA reads TGTGCCAGTAGGGGACAGGGGACCTACGAGCAGTACTTC. This chain links TRBV19 with TRBJ2-7; 10 bases are shared with TRBD1. Germline V CDR1 and CDR2: LNHDA, SQIVND (reference sequence). The CDR3 covers 13 residues. V was clipped by 6 bases and J by 2 bases; unmatched bases: 1.

The chain is built from TRBV19 and TRBJ1-1; D is undetermined. Trimming pared 8 bases from V and 5 bases from J, leaving 15 bases between. CDR1 LNHDA and CDR2 SQIVND come from the germline V gene (reference sequence). This CDR3 spans 13 amino acids. The CDR3 here is CASAVRTGTEAFF. CDR3 bases: TGTGCCAGTGCGGTAAGGACGGGGACTGAAGCTTTCTTT.

The CDR3 here is CASSPRQGRRDQPQHF. In nucleotides, the CDR3 is TGTGCCAGCTCACCGAGACAGGGGCGGAGGGATCAGCCCCAGCATTTT. The chain joins TRBV18 to TRBJ1-5; 8 bases are shared with TRBD1. This CDR3 spans 16 amino acids. The V gene end was trimmed by 3 bases and the J gene end by 5 bases; junction bases not matched to a gene: 9. Germline CDR1 is KGHSH and CDR2 is LQKENI.

The chain combines TRBV2 with TRBJ1-2; D call uncertain. This CDR3 spans 12 amino acids. Trimming took 3 bases from V and 7 from J, leaving 9 bases between them. Germline assignment: CDR1 SNHLY and CDR2 FYNNEI. Written as DNA, the CDR3 is TGTGCCAGCAGTGACACGGTTGTTGGCTACACCTTC. Translated, it gives CASSDTVVGYTF.

This clone occurred a few times. This chain joins TRBV6-1 and TRBJ2-2, with 7 nucleotides matching TRBD1. V dropped 0 bases and J dropped 1; count of bases not matched to a gene: 11. The CDR3 runs 19 residues. Per germline, CDR1 MNHNS and CDR2 SASEGT. DNA for the CDR3: TGTGCCAGCAGTGAAGCATCAAAAGTGGGGACAGTGAACACCGGGGAGCTGTTTTTT. Protein sequence: CASSEASKVGTVNTGELFF.

This chain uses TRBV3-1 (or the pseudogene TRBV3-2) with TRBJ1-4; TRBD1 matches at 7 bases. The ends lost 0 bases at V and 8 bases at J; junction bases unmatched: 9. Germline V CDR1 and CDR2: LGHDT, YNNKEL (reference sequence). The CDR3 has 16 amino acids. DNA for the CDR3: TGTGCCAGCAGCCAAGATCCAGGGGGGCGTAGGGAAAAACTGTTTTTT. This translates into CASSQDPGGRREKLFF.

This clone was recorded only once. This chain connects TRBV19 to TRBJ2-2, with TRBD1 as a possible D gene (5 bases). Germline lookup yields CDR1 LNHDA and CDR2 SQIVND (reference sequence). The CDR3 is 14 residues long. Trimming removed 3 bases from V and 5 bases from J, with 10 bases in between. The CDR3 loop is CASSIPGRTGELFF. Here the CDR3 DNA reads TGTGCCAGTAGTATTCCAGGGCGAACCGGGGAGCTGTTTTTT.

The genes are TRBV11-2 and TRBJ2-2; 9 bases fit TRBD1. There are 14 residues in the CDR3. The germline V gene has CDR1 SGHAT and CDR2 FQNNGV. V lost 8 bases, J lost 10 bases, and 11 bases stayed unmatched. CDR3 in amino acids: CASQGTGLRVELFF. Here the CDR3 DNA reads TGTGCCAGCCAAGGGACAGGGTTAAGAGTGGAGCTGTTTTTT.

The sample holds one count of this clone. This rearrangement joins TRBV7-9 to TRBJ1-2, with unresolved D. The CDR3 has 18 amino acids. Germline CDR1 is SEHNR and CDR2 is FQNEAQ (reference sequence). V was clipped by 1 base and J by 6 bases, with 24 bases between them. CDR3 protein: CASSLEAVGGAVRHGYTF. The CDR3 DNA is TGTGCCAGCAGCTTAGAAGCGGTTGGCGGTGCTGTACGGCATGGCTACACCTTC.

The V and J genes are TRBV7-6 and TRBJ1-4; unclear D gene. CDR3 size: 13 residues. CDR1 and CDR2 from the germline V gene are SGHVS and FNYEAQ. V was pared by 1 base and J by 8 bases, with 8 bases between. The CDR3 sequence: CASSLGGYEKLFF. CDR3 bases: TGTGCCAGCAGCTTAGGCGGGTACGAAAAACTGTTTTTT.

The chain recombines TRBV6-4 with TRBJ2-1; D might be TRBD2 (6 bases). Per the germline V gene, CDR1 is MRHNA and CDR2 is SNTAGT. The CDR3 spans 16 residues. Between the trimmed V and J ends, which lost 6 bases and 3 bases, there was a span of 18 bases. CDR3 sequence (DNA): TGTGCCAGCAGCCCGAGCCCCGGGACTGGCTACAATGAGCAGTTCTTC. Its protein is CASSPSPGTGYNEQFF.